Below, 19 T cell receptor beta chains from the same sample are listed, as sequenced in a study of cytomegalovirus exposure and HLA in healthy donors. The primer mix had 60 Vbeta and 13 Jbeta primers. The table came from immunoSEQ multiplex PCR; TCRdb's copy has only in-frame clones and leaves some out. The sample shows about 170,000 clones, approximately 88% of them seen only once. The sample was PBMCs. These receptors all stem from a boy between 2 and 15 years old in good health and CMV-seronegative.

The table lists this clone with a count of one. CDR3 nucleotide sequence: TGTGCCAGCAGTTTGAGGGCAGTCTCCTACGAGCAGTACTTC. Protein product: CASSLRAVSYEQYF. The chain has TRBV28 and TRBJ2-7, with D perhaps TRBD2 (5 bases). Per the germline V gene, CDR1 is MDHEN and CDR2 is SYDVKM. This CDR3 region has 14 residues. V lost 3 bases and J 0 bases, leaving 9 bases between the germline ends.

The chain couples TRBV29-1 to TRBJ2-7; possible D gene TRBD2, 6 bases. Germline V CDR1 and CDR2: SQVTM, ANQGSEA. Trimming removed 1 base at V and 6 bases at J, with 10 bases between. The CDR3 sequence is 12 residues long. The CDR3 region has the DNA TGCAGCGTTGAAGGGCGAGCGGGCGAGCAGTACTTC. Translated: CSVEGRAGEQYF.

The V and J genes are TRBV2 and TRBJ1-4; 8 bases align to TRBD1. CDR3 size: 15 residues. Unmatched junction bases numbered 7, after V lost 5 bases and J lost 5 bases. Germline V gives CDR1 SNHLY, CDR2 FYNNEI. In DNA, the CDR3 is TGTGCCAGCAGTTCCGGACAGGGCTGGAATGAAAAACTGTTTTTT. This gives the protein CASSSGQGWNEKLFF.

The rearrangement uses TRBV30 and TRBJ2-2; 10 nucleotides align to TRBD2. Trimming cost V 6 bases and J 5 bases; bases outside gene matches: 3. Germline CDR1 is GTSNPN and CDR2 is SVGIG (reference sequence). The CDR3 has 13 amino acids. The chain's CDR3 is CACLLAGTGELFF. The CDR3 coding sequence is TGTGCCTGTCTACTAGCGGGGACCGGGGAGCTGTTTTTT.

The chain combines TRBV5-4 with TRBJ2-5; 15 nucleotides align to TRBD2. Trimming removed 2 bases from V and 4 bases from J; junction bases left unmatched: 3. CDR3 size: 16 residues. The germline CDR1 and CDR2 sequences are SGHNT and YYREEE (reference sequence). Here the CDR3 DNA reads TGTGCCAGCAGCTTTCCGGGACTAGCGGGGGGAGAGACCCAGTACTTC. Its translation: CASSFPGLAGGETQYF.

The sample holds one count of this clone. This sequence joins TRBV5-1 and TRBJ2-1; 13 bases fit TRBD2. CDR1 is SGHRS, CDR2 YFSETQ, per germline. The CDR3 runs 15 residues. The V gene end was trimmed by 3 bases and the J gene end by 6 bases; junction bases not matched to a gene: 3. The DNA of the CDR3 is TGCGCCAGCAGCTCCCGGACTAGCGGGAGCAATGAGCAGTTCTTC. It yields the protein CASSSRTSGSNEQFF.

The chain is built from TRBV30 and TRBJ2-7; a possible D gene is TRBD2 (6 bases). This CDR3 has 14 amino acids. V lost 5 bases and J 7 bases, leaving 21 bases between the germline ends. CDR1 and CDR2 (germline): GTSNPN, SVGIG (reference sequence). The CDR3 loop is CAWGGRRAGGEQYF. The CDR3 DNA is TGTGCCTGGGGCGGCAGGAGGGCTGGTGGAGAGCAGTACTTC.

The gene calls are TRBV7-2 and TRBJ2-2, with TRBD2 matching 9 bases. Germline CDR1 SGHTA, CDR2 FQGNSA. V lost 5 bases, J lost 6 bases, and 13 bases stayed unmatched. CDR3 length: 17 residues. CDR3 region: CASSPRRREGSPGELFF. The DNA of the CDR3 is TGTGCCAGCAGCCCCAGGCGGCGGGAGGGCTCCCCCGGGGAGCTGTTTTTT.

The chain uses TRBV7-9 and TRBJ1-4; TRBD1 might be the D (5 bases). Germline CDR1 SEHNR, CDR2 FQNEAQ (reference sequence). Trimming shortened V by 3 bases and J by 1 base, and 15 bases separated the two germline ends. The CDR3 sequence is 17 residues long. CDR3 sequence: CASSLVERGLTNEKLFF. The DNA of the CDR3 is TGTGCCAGCAGCTTGGTTGAAAGGGGACTAACTAATGAAAAACTGTTTTTT.

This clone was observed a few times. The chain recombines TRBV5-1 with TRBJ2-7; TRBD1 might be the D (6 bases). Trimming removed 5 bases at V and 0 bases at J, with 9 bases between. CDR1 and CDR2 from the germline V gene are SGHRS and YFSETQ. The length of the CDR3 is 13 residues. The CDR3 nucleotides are TGCGCCAGCAGGGCGACAGGCTCCTACGAGCAGTACTTC. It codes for CASRATGSYEQYF.

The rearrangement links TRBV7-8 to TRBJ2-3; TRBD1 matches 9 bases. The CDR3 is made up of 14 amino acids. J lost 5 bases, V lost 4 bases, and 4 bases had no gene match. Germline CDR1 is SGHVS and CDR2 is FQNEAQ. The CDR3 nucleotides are TGTGCCAGCAGCTCCGGGACAGGGAGAGATACGCAGTATTTT. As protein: CASSSGTGRDTQYF.

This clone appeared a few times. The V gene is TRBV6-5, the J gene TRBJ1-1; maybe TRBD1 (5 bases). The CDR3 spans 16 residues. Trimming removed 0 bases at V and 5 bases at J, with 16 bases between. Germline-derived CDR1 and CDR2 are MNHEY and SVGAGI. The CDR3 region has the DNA TGTGCCAGCAGTTACTCTCCCCTGGCGCAGGGAACTGAAGCTTTCTTT. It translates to CASSYSPLAQGTEAFF.

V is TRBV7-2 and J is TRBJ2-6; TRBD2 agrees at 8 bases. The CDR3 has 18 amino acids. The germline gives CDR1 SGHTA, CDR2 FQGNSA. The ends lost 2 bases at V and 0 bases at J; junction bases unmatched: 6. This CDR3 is CASSLSLAGHSGANVLTF. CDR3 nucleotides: TGTGCCAGCAGCTTATCCCTAGCGGGTCACTCTGGGGCCAACGTCCTGACTTTC.

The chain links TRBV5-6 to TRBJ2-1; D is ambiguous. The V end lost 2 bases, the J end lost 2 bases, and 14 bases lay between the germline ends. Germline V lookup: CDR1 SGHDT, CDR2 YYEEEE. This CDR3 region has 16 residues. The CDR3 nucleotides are TGTGCCAGCAGCTTTATTCGGAGTCAGCCCTACAATGAGCAGTTCTTC. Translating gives CASSFIRSQPYNEQFF.

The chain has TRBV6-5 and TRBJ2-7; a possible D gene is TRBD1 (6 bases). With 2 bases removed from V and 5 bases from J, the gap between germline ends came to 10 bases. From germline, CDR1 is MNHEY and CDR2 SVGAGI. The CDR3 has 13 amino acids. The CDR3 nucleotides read TGTGCCAGCAGTTACGAGCAGGGGAACGAGCAGTACTTC. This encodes CASSYEQGNEQYF.

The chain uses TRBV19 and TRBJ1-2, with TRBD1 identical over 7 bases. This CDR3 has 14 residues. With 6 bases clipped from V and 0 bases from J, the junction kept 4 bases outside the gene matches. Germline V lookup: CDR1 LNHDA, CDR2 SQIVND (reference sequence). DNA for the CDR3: TGTGCCAGTAGCGGGGACAGCTCTAACTATGGCTACACCTTC. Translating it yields CASSGDSSNYGYTF. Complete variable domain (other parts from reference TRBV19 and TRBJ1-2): DGGITQSPKYLFRKEGQNVTLSCEQNLNHDAMYWYRQDPGQGLRLIYYSQIVNDFQKGDIAEGYSVSREKKESFPLTVTSAQKNPTAFYLCASSGDSSNYGYTFGSGTRLTVV.

The CDR3 protein is CAWSRLDSAGNTIYF. CDR3 in DNA: TGTGCCTGGAGTCGACTCGACAGTGCAGGAAACACCATATATTTT. V gene TRBV30 combines with J gene TRBJ1-3, with D possibly TRBD1 on 5 matching bases. Trimming removed 2 bases from V and 4 bases from J, with 15 bases in between. CDR1 GTSNPN and CDR2 SVGIG come from the germline V gene (reference sequence). The CDR3 contains 15 residues.

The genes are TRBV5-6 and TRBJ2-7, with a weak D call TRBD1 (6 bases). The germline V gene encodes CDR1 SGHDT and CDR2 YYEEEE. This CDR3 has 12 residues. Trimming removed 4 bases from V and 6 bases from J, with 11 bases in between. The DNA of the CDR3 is TGTGCCAGCAGCCAACAGGGCGGCGAGCAGTACGTC. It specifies CASSQQGGEQYV.

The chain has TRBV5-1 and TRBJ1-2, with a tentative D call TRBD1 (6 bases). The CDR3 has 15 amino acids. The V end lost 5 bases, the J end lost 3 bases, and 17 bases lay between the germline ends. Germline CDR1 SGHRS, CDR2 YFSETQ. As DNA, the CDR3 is TGCGCCAGCAGTCTGACAGGCCCCTTGGACTATGGCTACACCTTC. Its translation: CASSLTGPLDYGYTF.